Listed here is a single T cell receptor (beta chain). The V gene's germline CDR1 is MNHEY and CDR2 SMNVEV (reference sequence). This CDR3 region has 14 residues. The V end lost 8 bases, the J end lost 3 bases, and 16 bases lay between the germline ends. The source of the sample is a study of T cell changes during pregnancy in multiple sclerosis. This table comes from immunoSEQ multiplex PCR, and its TCRdb copy is limited to in-frame clones, with some not included. The sample holds 15,000 or so clones, around 82% seen once. The sequence came from a female donor in good health, enrolled as a control in a pregnancy study. The chain is built from TRBV27 and TRBJ1-2; a weak D match, TRBD1 (6 bases). The sample in question was CD8+ T cells from peripheral blood mononuclear cells, obtained in the third trimester of pregnancy. The CDR3 spells CASGQDRSYYGYTF. For the CDR3, the DNA is TGTGCCAGCGGCCAGGACAGAAGCTACTATGGCTACACCTTC.